One and the same sample provided the 12 T cell receptor beta chains below, sequenced in a study of identifying expanded T cells in peripheral blood. The protocol was immunoSEQ multiplex PCR, while the TCRdb copy is restricted to in-frame clones and leaves out a portion. The sample has more than 75,000 clones, more than 75% seen once. The sample consisted of blood. Receptor source: a person aged 18 to 75 in good health.

V usage is TRBV5-4 and J usage is TRBJ2-5; 8 nucleotides match TRBD1. Germline loops: CDR1 SGHNT, CDR2 YYREEE (reference sequence). The CDR3 is made up of 14 amino acids. V gave up 7 bases and J gave up 3 bases; unmatched junction bases: 8. The CDR3 loop reads CASAMGQVEETQYF. The CDR3 DNA sequence: TGTGCCAGCGCTATGGGACAGGTTGAAGAGACCCAGTACTTC.

The gene calls are TRBV6-6 and TRBJ2-7; the match to TRBD2 covers 7 bases. The CDR3 length is 15 residues. The germline V gene has CDR1 MNHNY and CDR2 SVGAGI (reference sequence). The V segment lost 2 bases and the J segment 0 bases; nucleotides outside the gene matches: 4. The CDR3: CASSYRGDLSYEQYF. The CDR3 DNA follows: TGTGCCAGCAGTTACCGGGGGGACCTCTCCTACGAGCAGTACTTC.

The rearrangement joins TRBV5-1 to TRBJ2-5, with 9 bases identical to TRBD2. With 7 bases clipped from V and 5 bases from J, the junction kept 9 bases outside the gene matches. Germline V CDR1 and CDR2: SGHRS, YFSETQ. The CDR3 totals 14 residues. CDR3 loop: CASRPGLAGETQYF. The CDR3 DNA reads TGCGCCAGCCGTCCCGGGCTAGCGGGGGAGACCCAGTACTTC.

The chain recombines TRBV6-4 with TRBJ2-5, with 10 bases identical to TRBD2. Germline CDR1 reads MRHNA; CDR2 reads SNTAGT. V was clipped by 10 bases and J by 10 bases; unmatched bases: 18. This CDR3 is built from 15 residues. The CDR3 DNA reads TGTGCCACAGGAGAGCTAGCGGGGGCCCTGCGGAACCAGTACTTC. Protein sequence: CATGELAGALRNQYF.

The chain joins TRBV5-1 to TRBJ2-1; D remains unclear. This CDR3 has 13 amino acids. The V gene's germline CDR1 is SGHRS and CDR2 YFSETQ. Deletions cut 0 bases from V and 5 bases from J, with 6 bases between. CDR3 residues: CASSLAPNNEQFF. The CDR3 region has the DNA TGCGCCAGCAGCTTGGCCCCTAACAATGAGCAGTTCTTC. The whole variable domain, remainder taken from reference TRBV5-1 and TRBJ2-1, is KAGVTQTPRYLIKTRGQQVTLSCSPISGHRSVSWYQQTPGQGLQFLFEYFSETQRNKGNFPGRFSGRQFSNSRSEMNVSTLELGDSALYLCASSLAPNNEQFFGPGTRLTVL.

The chain couples TRBV11-3 to TRBJ2-6; 8 nucleotides line up with TRBD1. CDR1 is SGHNT, CDR2 YENEEA, per germline. This CDR3 region has 19 residues. Trimming cost V 5 bases and J 1 base; bases outside gene matches: 13. CDR3 in amino acids: CASSAPRTGFTSGANVLTF. The CDR3 nucleotides are TGTGCCAGCAGCGCACCGAGGACAGGGTTCACGTCTGGGGCCAACGTCCTGACTTTC.

V is TRBV7-2 and J is TRBJ2-1, with 11 bases identical to TRBD2. The V and J ends lost 6 bases and 7 bases, in that order; junction bases with no gene match: 8. This CDR3 region has 15 residues. CDR1 is SGHTA and CDR2 is FQGNSA in the germline V gene. The CDR3 spells CASSLTSGDYNEQFF. The CDR3, as DNA: TGTGCCAGCAGTCTGACTAGCGGGGACTATAATGAGCAGTTCTTC.

V gene TRBV11-2 combines with J gene TRBJ2-1; 8 nucleotides agree with TRBD2. The J segment lost 0 bases and the V segment lost 4 bases, leaving 2 bases of the junction unmatched. The CDR3 sequence is 15 residues long. The V gene's germline CDR1 is SGHAT and CDR2 FQNNGV. CDR3 nucleotides: TGTGCCAGCAGCTCAAGCGGGAGCTCCTACAATGAGCAGTTCTTC. Translation gives CASSSSGSSYNEQFF.

This chain links TRBV7-2 with TRBJ2-1; 10 positions agree with TRBD2. The junction had 1 base not matched to a gene; V was cut back by 5 bases and J by 9 bases. Germline assignment: CDR1 SGHTA and CDR2 FQGNSA. This CDR3 has 12 residues. The CDR3 DNA is TGTGCCAGCAGCCGGACTAGCGGTGAGCAGTTCTTC. Its protein is CASSRTSGEQFF.

The J gene is TRBJ2-5, the V gene TRBV7-9; a weak D match, TRBD1 (5 bases). Trimming took off 1 base at V and 1 base at J, with 10 bases between the two ends. CDR3 length: 15 residues. In germline, CDR1 is SEHNR, CDR2 FQNEAQ (reference sequence). This CDR3 reads CASSLEVDSQETQYF. The DNA for the CDR3 is TGTGCCAGCAGCTTAGAGGTCGACAGCCAAGAGACCCAGTACTTC.

The chain combines TRBV30 with TRBJ1-1, with D unclear. Trimming left V 3 bases short and J 1 base short, with 9 bases between. Germline-derived CDR1 and CDR2 are GTSNPN and SVGIG (reference sequence). CDR3 size: 13 residues. CDR3 residues: CAWSRYQNTEAFF. CDR3 DNA: TGTGCCTGGAGCCGATACCAGAACACTGAAGCTTTCTTT.

The chain combines TRBV4-1 with TRBJ1-1; D might be TRBD1 (5 bases). The ends were cut back, 0 bases at V and 1 base at J, with 18 bases in the middle. Looked up from germline, CDR1 is MGHRA and CDR2 is YSYEKL. This CDR3 spans 18 amino acids. In DNA, the CDR3 is TGCGCCAGCAGCCAAGAAGATGGGGGGATCGGAAGGAACACTGAAGCTTTCTTT. Residues: CASSQEDGGIGRNTEAFF.